A selection of T cell receptor beta chains follows, all from one sample in a study of PD-1 blockade in classical Hodgkin lymphoma. The protocol was immunoSEQ multiplex PCR, while the TCRdb copy is restricted to in-frame clones and leaves out a portion. The table includes about 46,000 clones, around 80% detected once. This specimen consisted of peripheral blood mononuclear cells (PBMCs), obtained before the second cycle of nivolumab. These receptors were obtained from a human donor with classical Hodgkin lymphoma. Each CDR3 is given with its conserved first and last residue. The size field is filled for only some rows; it gives once, few, many or a size class.

clone_size j_call v_call cdr3_length cdr3_aa
NA TRBJ1-1 TRBV21-1 13 CASSPLGGTEAFF
NA TRBJ2-3 TRBV6-6 15 CASTRLAGGQDTQYF
NA TRBJ1-3 TRBV5-1 16 CASSLAGPGRGNTIYF
NA TRBJ2-7 TRBV30 11 CAWRSGFEQYF
NA TRBJ1-5 TRBV18 14 CASSLEQGNQPQHF
NA TRBJ2-5 TRBV7-6 12 CASRGEEETQYF
NA TRBJ2-7 TRBV11-2 14 CASSLLARSYEQYF
NA TRBJ1-2 TRBV4-2 16 CASSQQTQDRVGGYTF
once TRBJ2-1 TRBV25-1 16 CASSGDGLAIYNEQFF
few TRBJ2-5 TRBV28 15 CASSLPDSSQETQYF
NA TRBJ1-6 TRBV19 15 CASSAGTGDNSPLHF
NA TRBJ1-2 TRBV5-6 12 CASSSIPGGYTF
few TRBJ2-2 TRBV5-4 15 CASSLTGGGTGELFF
NA TRBJ1-3 TRBV9 16 CASSPSGTEYGNTIYF
few TRBJ1-2 TRBV27 13 CASSLKPFYGYTF
few TRBJ2-1 TRBV11-1 17 CASSFPYSGGVYNEQFF
NA TRBJ2-5 TRBV9 15 CASSVRAGGKETQYF
NA TRBJ1-6 TRBV27 12 CASSPYNSPLHF
NA TRBJ1-2 TRBV6-4 15 CASSDPPHPYYGYTF
once TRBJ1-1 TRBV6-6 12 CASSSRNTEAFF
once TRBJ1-2 TRBV11-2 16 CASSSPRPARAYGYTF
NA TRBJ1-4 TRBV7-6 14 CASSSGQGREKLFF
NA TRBJ1-4 TRBV9 15 CASSAMTTTNEKLFF
NA TRBJ1-2 TRBV13 12 CASSSKGGRYTF
NA TRBJ2-2 TRBV7-2 16 CASSLDRMGLSGELFF
NA TRBJ2-3 TRBV15 13 CAIQGGVTDTQYF
NA TRBJ1-1 TRBV5-1 13 CASSRTANTEAFF
NA TRBJ2-3 TRBV4-3 18 CASSPREAGGLSTDTQYF
NA TRBJ1-1 TRBV18 15 CASSTSTGWDTEAFF
NA TRBJ2-7 TRBV7-6 14 CASSSLAASYEQYF